The source of this TCR beta chain is a study of identical twins. Findings and caveats of the study: Twins' surplus sharing was weaker for beta out-of-frame sequences.

Germline assignment: CDR1 MNHEY and CDR2 SVGAGI. CDR3 size: 14 residues. V lost 5 bases, J lost 5 bases, and 14 bases lay in between. Regarding this clonotype: What it recognizes is unknown.

TCRdb passed the 5' RACE reads through MiXCR, listing each CDR3 protein once. The top ten clones hold about 0.27% of a sample with around 1.7 million distinct CDR3 sequences, 32% of them seen once. This receptor was obtained from a newborn girl in good health. This chain joins TRBV6-5 and TRBJ2-3; D possibly uses TRBD1 or TRBD2 (5 bases each). Sequencing was performed on cord blood. The CDR3 loop reads CASSLRDGRDTQYF. The DNA of the CDR3 is TGTGCCAGCAGTCTCCGGGACGGAAGAGATACGCAGTATTTT.